One T cell receptor beta chain is described in this entry. Sequencing used immunoSEQ multiplex PCR; TCRdb keeps in-frame clones, though not all of them. This table has approximately 200,000 clones, 83% appearing once. This sample is part of a study of blood T cell repertoires in COVID-19. The overall study: From the United States, Italy and Spain came samples of acute and convalescent COVID-19. The analysed material was cDNA or gDNA that came from T cells, B-cell-depleted T cells, or PBMCs.

This CDR3 region has 14 residues. Germline CDR1 and CDR2: MDHEN and SYDVKM. Between the trimmed V and J ends, which lost 5 bases and 2 bases, there was a span of 12 bases. Sequences were obtained from peripheral blood. V and J are TRBV28 and TRBJ1-1, with D unclear. This TCR was recovered from a woman aged 45-59 years with acute or convalescent COVID-19. CDR3 residues: CASSPGFLNTEAFF. DNA of the CDR3: TGTGCCAGCAGTCCCGGTTTTTTAAACACTGAAGCTTTCTTT.